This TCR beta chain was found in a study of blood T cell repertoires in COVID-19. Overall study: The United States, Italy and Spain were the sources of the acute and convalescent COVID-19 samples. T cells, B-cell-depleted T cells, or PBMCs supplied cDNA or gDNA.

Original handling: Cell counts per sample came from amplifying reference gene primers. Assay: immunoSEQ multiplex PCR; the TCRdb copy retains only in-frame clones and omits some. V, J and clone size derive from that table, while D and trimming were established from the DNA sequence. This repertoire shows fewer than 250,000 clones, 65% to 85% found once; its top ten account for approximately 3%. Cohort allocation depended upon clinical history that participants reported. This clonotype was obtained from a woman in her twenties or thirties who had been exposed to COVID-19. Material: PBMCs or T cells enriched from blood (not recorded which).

CDR3 residues: CASSLEQGTDTQYF. The CDR3 coding sequence is TGTGCCAGCAGCTTGGAGCAGGGCACAGATACGCAGTATTTT. The rearrangement uses TRBV5-4 and TRBJ2-3; no definite D call. Looked up from germline, CDR1 is SGHNT and CDR2 is YYREEE (reference sequence). This CDR3 has 14 residues. V was trimmed by 0 bases and J by 1 base, leaving 6 bases between them.